This entry concerns a single T cell receptor (beta chain). This receptor's antigen is unknown. Per-base qualities were not stored, and no clone one base away is much larger. In the prospective study, participants were about 18 to 95 years old, resided in 20 to 30 geographic areas of the United States, and were enrolled through a virtual design. In the prospective study, participants were assigned to cohorts based on the clinical history participants reported in a screening survey and a study questionnaire. Exposed participants had been in contact, within 2 weeks of entering the study, with a person who had a PCR-confirmed or clinician-diagnosed case of COVID-19. Mobile phlebotomists in the prospective study collected whole blood, serum and a nasopharyngeal or oropharyngeal swab from every participant. Over a roughly two-month period, participants in the prospective study had the option of providing additional blood draws and questionnaires. Prospective study blood samples were shipped either frozen or at room temperature before DNA extraction.

This specimen belongs to a study of blood T cell repertoires in COVID-19 (dated by TCRdb to the early 2020s). About the full investigation: Collaborator samples came from the United States, Italy and Spain and covered acute and convalescent phases of COVID-19. The prospective study material was composed of cDNA or gDNA derived from T cells, B-cell-depleted T cells, or PBMCs. Deeply sampled blood TCRbeta repertoires from subjects exposed to, actively infected with, or recovered from COVID-19 were included in the dataset. The repertoires were released in a freely available public database meant as a resource for research on the immune response to SARS-CoV-2. Samples came from the ongoing ImmuneRACE study (first 160 participants) plus 1,254 subjects from 6 global collaborators. Nearly every sample came with metadata listing a de-identified subject ID, COVID-19 status, age in years and sex. Where available, HLA class I and class II types were taken from metadata supplied by the sample provider and were not determined by assay-based typing. On the study overall, not on this receptor specifically: The amount of clinical and demographic metadata varied by source and participant and was provided uncurated.

The immunoSEQ Assay, a bias-controlled multiplex PCR, was used to amplify TCRbeta CDR3 regions from genomic DNA. In the source study's methods: The number of nucleated cells in each sample was estimated by amplification of reference gene primers within the assay. To quantify the absolute abundance of each unique TCRbeta CDR3 rearrangement, sequence reads were collapsed and filtered. For each sample, productive Simpson clonality was calculated as the square root of Simpson's diversity index over productive rearrangements. TCRdb took this table from immuneACCESS and kept in-frame rearrangements with V and J called. Such tables lack part of the clones; where checked against another copy, unresolved V genes explain under half of the gap, and the rest is unexplained. V, J and clone size are taken as reported in that table, and D and trimming were inferred from the DNA itself. A total of around 240,000 clones appear in this sample, around 89% of them only once. The top ten hold around 0.85% of the sample.

CDR1 and CDR2 were assigned from the germline V gene as SGHTA and FQGNSA. For this chain, trimming is 5 bases at the V end and 4 bases at the J end, and the number of junction bases without a gene match is 11. The CDR3 numbers 15 residues from cysteine through phenylalanine. The CDR3 DNA has 45 bases and is translated from base 1. This TCR was sampled from a man aged 50-59 years who had been exposed to COVID-19. This chain is built from TRBV7-2 and TRBJ2-7; the junction holds 7 bases that match TRBD1. Material: PBMCs or T cells enriched from blood (not recorded which). The CDR3 in this case is CASSPGPGQTYEQYF. The bases are TGTGCCAGCAGCCCGGGACCGGGACAGACTTACGAGCAGTACTTC.